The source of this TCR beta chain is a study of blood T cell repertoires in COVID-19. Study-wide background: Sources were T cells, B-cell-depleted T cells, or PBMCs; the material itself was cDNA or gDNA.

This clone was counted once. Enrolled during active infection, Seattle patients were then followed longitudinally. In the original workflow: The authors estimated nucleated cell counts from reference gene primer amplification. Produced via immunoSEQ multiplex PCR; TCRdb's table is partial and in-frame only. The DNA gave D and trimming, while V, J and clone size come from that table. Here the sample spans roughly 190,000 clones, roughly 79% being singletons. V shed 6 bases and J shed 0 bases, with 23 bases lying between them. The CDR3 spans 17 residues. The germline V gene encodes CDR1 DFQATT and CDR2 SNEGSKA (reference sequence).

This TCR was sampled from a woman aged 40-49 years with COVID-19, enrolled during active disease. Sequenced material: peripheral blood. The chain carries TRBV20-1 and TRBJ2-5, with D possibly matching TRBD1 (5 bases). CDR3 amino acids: CSASGCPGFRYQETQYF. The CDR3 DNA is TGCAGTGCCAGTGGGTGTCCAGGGTTTAGGTACCAAGAGACCCAGTACTTC.